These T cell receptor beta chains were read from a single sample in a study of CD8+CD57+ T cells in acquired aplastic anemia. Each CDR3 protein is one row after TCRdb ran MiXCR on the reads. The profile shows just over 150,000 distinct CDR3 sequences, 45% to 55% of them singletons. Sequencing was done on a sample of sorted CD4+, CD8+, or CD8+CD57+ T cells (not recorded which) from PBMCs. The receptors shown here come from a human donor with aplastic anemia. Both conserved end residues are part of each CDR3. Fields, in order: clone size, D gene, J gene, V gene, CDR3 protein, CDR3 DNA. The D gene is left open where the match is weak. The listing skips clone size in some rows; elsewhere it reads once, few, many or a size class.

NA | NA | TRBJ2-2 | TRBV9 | CASSVVAETNTGGLFF | TGTGCCAGCAGCGTAGTTGCGGAGACGAACACCGGGGGGCTGTTTTTT
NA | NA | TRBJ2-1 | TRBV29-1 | CSVGGAVYNEQFF | TGCAGCGTTGGAGGGGCCGTTTACAATGAGCAGTTCTTC
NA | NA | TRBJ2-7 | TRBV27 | CASSLLAIGYEQYF | TGTGCCAGCAGTTTATTGGCAATCGGGTACGAGCAGTACTTC
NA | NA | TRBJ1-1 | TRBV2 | CASVAELNTEAFF | TGTGCCAGCGTTGCAGAGTTGAACACTGAAGCTTTCTTT
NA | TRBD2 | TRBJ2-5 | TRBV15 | CATSKGRGSGETQYF | TGTGCCACCAGCAAAGGGCGCGGGAGTGGAGAGACCCAGTACTTC
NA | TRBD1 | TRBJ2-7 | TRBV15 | CATSVAGGYEQYF | TGTGCCACCAGCGTTGCAGGGGGCTACGAGCAGTACTTC
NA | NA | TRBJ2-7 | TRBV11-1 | CASSLIEGSYEQYF | TGTGCCAGCAGCTTAATCGAGGGCTCCTACGAGCAGTACTTC
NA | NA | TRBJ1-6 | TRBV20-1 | CSARGGSDDSPLHF | TGCAGTGCTAGGGGAGGATCCGATGATTCACCCCTCCACTTT
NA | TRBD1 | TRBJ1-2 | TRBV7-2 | CASSPDRDGYGYTF | TGTGCCAGCAGCCCTGACAGGGACGGGTATGGCTACACCTTC
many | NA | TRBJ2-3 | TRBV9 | CASSVAGSSDTQYF | TGTGCCAGCAGCGTAGCGGGGAGTTCAGATACGCAGTATTTT
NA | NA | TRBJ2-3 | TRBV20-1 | CSARQQGGTDTQYF | TGCAGTGCTAGACAGCAGGGCGGCACAGATACGCAGTATTTT
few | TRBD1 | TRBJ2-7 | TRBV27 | CASSFGTGLYEQYF | TGTGCCAGCAGTTTTGGGACAGGGCTTTACGAGCAGTACTTC
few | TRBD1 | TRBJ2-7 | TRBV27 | CASARDRTYEQYF | TGTGCCAGCGCCCGGGACAGGACCTACGAGCAGTACTTC
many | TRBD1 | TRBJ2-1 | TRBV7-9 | CASSFLQGVYNEQFF | TGTGCCAGCAGCTTTTTACAGGGGGTCTACAATGAGCAGTTCTTC
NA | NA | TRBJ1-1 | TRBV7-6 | CASTSEETNTEAFF | TGTGCCAGCACTTCAGAAGAAACTAACACTGAAGCTTTCTTT
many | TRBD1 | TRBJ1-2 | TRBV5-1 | CASSSGQGYTNGYTF | TGCGCCAGCAGCTCCGGACAGGGCTACACCAATGGCTACACCTTC
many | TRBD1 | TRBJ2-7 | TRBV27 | CASSTTGAYEQYF | TGTGCCAGCAGCACGACAGGGGCCTACGAGCAGTACTTC
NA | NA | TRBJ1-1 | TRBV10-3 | CATTREGSMNTEAFF | TGTGCCACCACGAGAGAGGGTTCCATGAACACTGAAGCTTTCTTT
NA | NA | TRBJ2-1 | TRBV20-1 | CSAVAGSYNEQFF | TGCAGTGCTGTAGCTGGAAGCTACAATGAGCAGTTCTTC
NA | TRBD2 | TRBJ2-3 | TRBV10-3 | CAITRERADTQYF | TGTGCCATCACGCGGGAGCGAGCAGATACGCAGTATTTT
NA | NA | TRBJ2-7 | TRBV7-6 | CASSPRTGSYEQYF | TGTGCCAGCAGCCCGAGGACGGGCTCCTACGAGCAGTACTTC
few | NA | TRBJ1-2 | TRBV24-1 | CATSGTTYGYTF | TGTGCTACCAGTGGGACAACCTATGGCTACACCTTC
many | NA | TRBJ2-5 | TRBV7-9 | CASSGLQGFGETQYF | TGTGCCAGCAGCGGACTACAGGGGTTTGGGGAGACCCAGTACTTC
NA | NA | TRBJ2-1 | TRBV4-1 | CASSHQGKARLNSYNEQFF | TGCGCCAGCAGCCACCAAGGGAAGGCGAGACTCAACTCCTACAATGAGCAGTTCTTC
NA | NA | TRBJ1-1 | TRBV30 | CAWSEWEAGLNTEAFF | TGTGCCTGGAGTGAGTGGGAGGCAGGGTTGAACACTGAAGCTTTCTTT
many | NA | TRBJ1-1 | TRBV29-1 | CSVLSVNTEAFF | TGCAGCGTTTTATCAGTGAACACTGAAGCTTTCTTT
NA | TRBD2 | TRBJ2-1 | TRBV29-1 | CSVEDKFGLADNEQFF | TGCAGCGTTGAAGATAAATTCGGGCTAGCGGACAATGAGCAGTTCTTC
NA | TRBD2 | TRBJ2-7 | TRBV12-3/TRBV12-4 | CASSLSGRASEQYF | TGTGCCAGCAGTTTAAGCGGGAGGGCTTCCGAGCAGTACTTC